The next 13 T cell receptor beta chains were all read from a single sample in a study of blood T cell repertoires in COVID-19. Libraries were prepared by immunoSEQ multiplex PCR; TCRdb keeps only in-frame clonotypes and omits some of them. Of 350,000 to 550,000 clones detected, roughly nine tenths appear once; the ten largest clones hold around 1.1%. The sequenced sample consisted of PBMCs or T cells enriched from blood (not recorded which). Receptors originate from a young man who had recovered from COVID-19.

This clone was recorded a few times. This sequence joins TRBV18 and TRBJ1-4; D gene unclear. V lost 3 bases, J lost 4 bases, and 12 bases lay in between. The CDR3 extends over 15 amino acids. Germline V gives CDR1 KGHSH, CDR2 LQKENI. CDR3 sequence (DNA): TGTGCCAGCTCACCGTCCGGGGAGGGTAATGAAAAACTGTTTTTT. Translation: CASSPSGEGNEKLFF. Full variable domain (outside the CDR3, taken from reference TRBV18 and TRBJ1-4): NAGVMQNPRHLVRRRGQEARLRCSPMKGHSHVYWYRQLPEEGLKFMVYLQKENIIDESGMPKERFSAEFPKEGPSILRIQQVVRGDSAAYFCASSPSGEGNEKLFFGSGTQLSVL.

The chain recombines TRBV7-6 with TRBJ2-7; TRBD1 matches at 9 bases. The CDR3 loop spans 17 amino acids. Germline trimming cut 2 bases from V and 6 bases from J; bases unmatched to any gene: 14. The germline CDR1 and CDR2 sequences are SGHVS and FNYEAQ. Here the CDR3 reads CASSLTTGGESASEQYF. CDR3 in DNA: TGTGCCAGCAGCTTAACAACAGGGGGCGAGTCAGCCTCCGAGCAGTACTTC.

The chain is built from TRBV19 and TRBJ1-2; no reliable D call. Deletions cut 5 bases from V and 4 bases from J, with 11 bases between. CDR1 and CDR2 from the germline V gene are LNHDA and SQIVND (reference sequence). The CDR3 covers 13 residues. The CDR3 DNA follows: TGTGCCAGTAGTCTCGGGGAGGGCTATGGCTACACCTTC. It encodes CASSLGEGYGYTF. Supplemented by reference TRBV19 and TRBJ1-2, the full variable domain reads DGGITQSPKYLFRKEGQNVTLSCEQNLNHDAMYWYRQDPGQGLRLIYYSQIVNDFQKGDIAEGYSVSREKKESFPLTVTSAQKNPTAFYLCASSLGEGYGYTFGSGTRLTVV.

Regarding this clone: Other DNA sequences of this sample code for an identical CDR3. The CDR3 spells CASSRQGGGNQPQHF. The CDR3 bases are TGTGCCAGCAGTAGACAGGGGGGGGGCAATCAGCCCCAGCATTTT. The chain uses TRBV27 and TRBJ1-5; 9 bases agree with TRBD1. CDR3 length: 15 residues. V gave up 5 bases and J gave up 2 bases; unmatched junction bases: 4. CDR1 and CDR2 (germline): MNHEY, SMNVEV (reference sequence).

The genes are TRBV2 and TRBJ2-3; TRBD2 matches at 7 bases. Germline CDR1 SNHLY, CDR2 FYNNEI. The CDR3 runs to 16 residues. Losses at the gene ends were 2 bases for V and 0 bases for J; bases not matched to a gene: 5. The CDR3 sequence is CASSETRTRSTDTQYF. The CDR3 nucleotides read TGTGCCAGCAGTGAAACAAGGACTAGGAGCACAGATACGCAGTATTTT.

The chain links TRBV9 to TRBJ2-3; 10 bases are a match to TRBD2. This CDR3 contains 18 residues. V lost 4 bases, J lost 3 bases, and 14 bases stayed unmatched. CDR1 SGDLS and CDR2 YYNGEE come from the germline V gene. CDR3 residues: CASSTWTSGSLKTDTQYF. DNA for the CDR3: TGTGCCAGCAGCACCTGGACTAGCGGAAGCCTTAAGACAGATACGCAGTATTTT.

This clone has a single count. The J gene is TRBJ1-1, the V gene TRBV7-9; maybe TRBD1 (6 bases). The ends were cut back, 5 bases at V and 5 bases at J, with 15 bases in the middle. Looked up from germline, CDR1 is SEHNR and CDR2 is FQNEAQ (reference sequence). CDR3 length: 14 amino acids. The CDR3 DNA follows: TGTGCCAGCAGCGCCACAGGGTCGTGGACTGAAGCTTTCTTT. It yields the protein CASSATGSWTEAFF.

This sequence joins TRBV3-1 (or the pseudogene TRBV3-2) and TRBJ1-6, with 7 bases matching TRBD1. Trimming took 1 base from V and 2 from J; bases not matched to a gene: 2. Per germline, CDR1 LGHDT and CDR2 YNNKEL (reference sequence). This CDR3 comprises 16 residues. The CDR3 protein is CASSQGGTAYNSPLHF. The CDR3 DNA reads TGTGCCAGCAGCCAAGGAGGGACAGCCTATAATTCACCCCTCCACTTT.

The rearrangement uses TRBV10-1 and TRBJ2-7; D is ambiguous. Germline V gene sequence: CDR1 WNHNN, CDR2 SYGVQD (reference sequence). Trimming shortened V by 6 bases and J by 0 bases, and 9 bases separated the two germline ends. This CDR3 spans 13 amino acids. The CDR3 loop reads CASSNSPSYEQYF. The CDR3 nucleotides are TGCGCCAGCAGCAACAGTCCCTCCTACGAGCAGTACTTC.

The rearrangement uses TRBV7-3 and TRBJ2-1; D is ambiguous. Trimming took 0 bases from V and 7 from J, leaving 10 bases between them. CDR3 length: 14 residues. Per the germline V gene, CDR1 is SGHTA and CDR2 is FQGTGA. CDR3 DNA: TGTGCCAGCAGCTTAACTAGCCAGAATAATGAGCAGTTCTTC. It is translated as CASSLTSQNNEQFF.

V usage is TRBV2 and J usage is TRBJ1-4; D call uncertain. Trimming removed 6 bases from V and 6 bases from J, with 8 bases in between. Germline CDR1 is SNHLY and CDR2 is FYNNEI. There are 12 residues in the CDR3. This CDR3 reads CASRREDEKLFF. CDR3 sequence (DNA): TGTGCCAGCAGGCGGGAAGATGAAAAACTGTTTTTT.

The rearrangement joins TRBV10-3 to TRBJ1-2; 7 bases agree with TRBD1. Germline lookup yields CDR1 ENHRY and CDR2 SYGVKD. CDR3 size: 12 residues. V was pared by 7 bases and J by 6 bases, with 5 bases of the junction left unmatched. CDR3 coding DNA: TGTGCCATCAATTCGGGACAGAATGGCTACACCTTC. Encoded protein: CAINSGQNGYTF.

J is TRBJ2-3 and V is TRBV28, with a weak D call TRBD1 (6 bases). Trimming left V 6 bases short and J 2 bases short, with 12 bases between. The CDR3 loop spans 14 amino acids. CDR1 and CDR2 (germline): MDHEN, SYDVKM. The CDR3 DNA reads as TGTGCCAGCAGCAATGGACAGCTCACAGATACGCAGTATTTT. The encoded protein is CASSNGQLTDTQYF.